The T cell receptor (beta chain) under discussion was sequenced for a study of shared clonotypes between healthy human individuals. Study-level information: CD4 naive and memory got three plates each, CD8 naive two, CD8 memory one. Notes on the study in general: The authors expected sequencing depth to affect clonotype sharing among donors. Exclusively blood specimens were collected; tissue repertoires likely differ.

The CDR3 is made up of 16 amino acids. Germline V gene lookup returns CDR1 SGHTA and CDR2 FQGTGA. After removal of 3 bases from V and 0 bases from J, the junction contained 3 bases not matched to a gene. Original handling: Junction-only immunoSEQ sequences carried no quality scores, so filtering differed. Data came from immunoSEQ multiplex PCR; TCRdb stores just in-frame clones and leaves some out. That table gives V, J and clone size, and the DNA gave D and trimming. The sample shows 800,000 to 1,200,000 clones, about four fifths of them seen only once. In this sample, this clone turned up many times. The antigen is undetermined.

This chain joins TRBV7-3 and TRBJ2-2, with 8 positions matching TRBD2. The sample was memory CD4+ T cells from PBMCs. The sample's subset: CD45RA-negative fraction. This TCR was recovered from a man younger than 35 in good health. Some clones in this sample may be carry-over from other donors' samples. The CDR3 region is CASSFNGRANTGELFF. The CDR3 nucleotides are TGTGCCAGCAGCTTTAACGGGAGGGCGAACACCGGGGAGCTGTTTTTT.